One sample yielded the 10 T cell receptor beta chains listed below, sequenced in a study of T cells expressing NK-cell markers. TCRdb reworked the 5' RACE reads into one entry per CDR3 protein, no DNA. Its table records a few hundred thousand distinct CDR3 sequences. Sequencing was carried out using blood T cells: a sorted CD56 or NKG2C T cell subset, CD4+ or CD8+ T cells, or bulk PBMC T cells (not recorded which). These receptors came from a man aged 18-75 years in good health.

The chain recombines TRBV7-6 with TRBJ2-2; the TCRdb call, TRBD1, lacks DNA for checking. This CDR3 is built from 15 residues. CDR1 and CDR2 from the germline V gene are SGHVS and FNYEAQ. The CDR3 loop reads CASRPGAGHTGELFF. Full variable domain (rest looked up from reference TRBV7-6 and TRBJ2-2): GAGVSQSPRYKVTKRGQDVALRCDPISGHVSLYWYRQALGQGPEFLTYFNYEAQQDKSGLPNDRFSAERPEGSISTLTIQRTEQRDSAMYRCASRPGAGHTGELFFGEGSRLTVL.

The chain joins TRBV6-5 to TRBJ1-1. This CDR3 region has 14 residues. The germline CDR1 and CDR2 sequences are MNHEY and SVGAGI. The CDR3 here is CASSYVGVNTEAFF.

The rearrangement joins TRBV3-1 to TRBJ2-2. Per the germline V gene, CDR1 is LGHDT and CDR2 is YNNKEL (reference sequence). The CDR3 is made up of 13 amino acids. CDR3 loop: CASTQGVTGELFF.

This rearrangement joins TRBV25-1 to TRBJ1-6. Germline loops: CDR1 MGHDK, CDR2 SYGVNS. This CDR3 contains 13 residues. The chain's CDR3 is CASSLGYSSPLHF.

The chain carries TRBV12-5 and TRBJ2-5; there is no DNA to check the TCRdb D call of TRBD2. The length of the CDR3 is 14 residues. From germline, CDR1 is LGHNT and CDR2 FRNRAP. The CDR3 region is CASYIAGTQETQYF.

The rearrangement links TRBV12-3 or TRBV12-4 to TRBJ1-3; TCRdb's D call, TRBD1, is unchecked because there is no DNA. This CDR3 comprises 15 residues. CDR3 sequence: CASKMAGGSGNTIYF.

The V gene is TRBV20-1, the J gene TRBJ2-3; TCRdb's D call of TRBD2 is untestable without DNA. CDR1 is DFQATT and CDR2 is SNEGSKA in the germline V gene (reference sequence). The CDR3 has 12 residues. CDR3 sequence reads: CSAAGARWTQYF.

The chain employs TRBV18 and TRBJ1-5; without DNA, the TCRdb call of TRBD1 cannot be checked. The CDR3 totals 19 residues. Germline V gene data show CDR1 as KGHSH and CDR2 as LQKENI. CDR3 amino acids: CASSPGTGPWGAGNQPQHF.

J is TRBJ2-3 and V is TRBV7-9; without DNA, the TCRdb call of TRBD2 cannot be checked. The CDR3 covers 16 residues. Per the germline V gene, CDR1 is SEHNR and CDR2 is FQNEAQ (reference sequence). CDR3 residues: CASSSGQRGGIDTQYF.

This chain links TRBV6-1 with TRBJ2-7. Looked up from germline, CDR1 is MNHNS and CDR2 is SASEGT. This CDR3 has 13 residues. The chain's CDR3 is CASTSPGSYEQYF.